The 15 T cell receptor beta chains presented below share a single source sample, sequenced in a study of T cells in Graves' hyperthyroidism and ophthalmopathy. RNA transcripts were the template for amplifying TCR beta CDR3 regions. HTBI primers were employed in a first-round RT-PCR of the TCR CDR3. One entry per CDR3 protein results from TCRdb running MiXCR on the multiplex PCR reads. The repertoire holds hundreds of thousands of distinct CDR3 sequences, with 14% as singletons. Sequencing was done on a sample of blood. These receptors were taken from a woman aged 25-40 years with Graves' hyperthyroidism that later progressed to Graves' ophthalmopathy.

This clonotype occurred a few times. The CDR3, as DNA: TGTGCCAGCAGCTTAAACGGTGCTGAAGCTTTCTTT. This sequence encodes CASSLNGAEAFF. The V gene is TRBV5-5, the J gene TRBJ1-1; D remains ambiguous. From germline, CDR1 is SGHKS and CDR2 YYEKEE (reference sequence). Deletions cut 2 bases from V and 6 bases from J, with 8 bases between. This CDR3 spans 12 amino acids. The whole variable domain, filled in from reference TRBV5-5 and TRBJ1-1, reads DAGVTQSPTHLIKTRGQQVTLRCSPISGHKSVSWYQQVLGQGPQFIFQYYEKEERGRGNFPDRFSARQFPNYSSELNVNALLLGDSALYLCASSLNGAEAFFGQGTRLTVV.

This clonotype came up many times. The CDR3 protein is CASSQGLAGVLDTQYF. CDR3 coding DNA: TGTGCCAGCAGCCAAGGGCTAGCGGGAGTTTTAGATACGCAGTATTTT. The chain combines TRBV14 with TRBJ2-3; TRBD2 matches at 10 bases. V shed 1 base, J shed 5 bases, and the junction held 6 bases outside the gene matches. Germline V CDR1 and CDR2: SGHDN, FVKESK. The CDR3 spans 16 residues. The full variable domain, rest sourced from reference TRBV14 and TRBJ2-3, is EAGVTQFPSHSVIEKGQTVTLRCDPISGHDNLYWYRRVMGKEIKFLLHFVKESKQDESGMPNNRFLAERTGGTYSTLKVQPAELEDSGVYFCASSQGLAGVLDTQYFGPGTRLTVL.

This clonotype was counted at least ten times. The rearrangement joins TRBV2 to TRBJ1-4; 8 nucleotides agree with TRBD1. Per the germline V gene, CDR1 is SNHLY and CDR2 is FYNNEI. Trimming at V came to 6 bases and at J to 5 bases, leaving 11 bases not matched to a gene. The CDR3 sequence is 16 residues long. The CDR3 DNA is TGTGCCAGCAGGGGAGACAGGGGTGGTAACAATGAAAAACTGTTTTTT. Amino acid sequence: CASRGDRGGNNEKLFF. The variable domain in full, completed from reference TRBV2 and TRBJ1-4, reads EPEVTQTPSHQVTQMGQEVILRCVPISNHLYFYWYRQILGQKVEFLVSFYNNEISEKSEIFDDQFSVERPDGSNFTLKIRSTKLEDSAMYFCASRGDRGGNNEKLFFGSGTQLSVL.

This clonotype was detected a few times. The limits of the CDR3 on the DNA are not certain, so only TCRdb's listed CDR3 is given. This chain uses TRBV19 with TRBJ1-1; no check of the table's D call, TRBD1, against the DNA was made. Germline CDR1 reads LNHDA; CDR2 reads SQIVND (reference sequence). The CDR3 region is 14 residues in length, termini included. CDR3 protein: CASTSDRVGTEAFF.

At least ten counts were recorded for this clonotype. This rearrangement joins TRBV20-1 to TRBJ2-1; 10 bases fit TRBD2. The J segment lost 4 bases and the V segment lost 3 bases, leaving 3 bases of the junction unmatched. The V gene's germline CDR1 is DFQATT and CDR2 SNEGSKA (reference sequence). The CDR3 extends over 14 amino acids. CDR3 sequence: CSASRTSGYNEQFF. The CDR3 DNA is TGCAGTGCTAGTAGGACTAGCGGTTACAATGAGCAGTTCTTC.

This clonotype came up many times. This chain joins TRBV28 and TRBJ1-2; TRBD1 might be the D (5 bases). The CDR3 totals 15 residues. V shed 6 bases and J shed 1 base, with 15 bases lying between them. Germline CDR1 reads MDHEN; CDR2 reads SYDVKM. The CDR3 bases are TGTGCCAGCAGACACTCCGCTGGGGGTAACTATGGCTACACCTTC. It is translated as CASRHSAGGNYGYTF.

This rearrangement joins TRBV5-5 to TRBJ2-2; D is perhaps TRBD2 (5 bases). CDR1 SGHKS and CDR2 YYEKEE come from the germline V gene (reference sequence). V was trimmed by 4 bases and J by 3 bases, leaving 19 bases between them. This CDR3 contains 17 residues. In DNA, the CDR3 is TGTGCCAGCAGCGCCGGCGGGCTACTACGGGACACCGGGGAGCTGTTTTTT. Its protein product is CASSAGGLLRDTGELFF.

This clonotype came up a few times. This chain joins TRBV7-2 and TRBJ1-2, with unresolved D. There are 14 residues in the CDR3. V was clipped by 5 bases and J by 4 bases, with 14 bases between them. The germline gives CDR1 SGHTA, CDR2 FQGNSA. The CDR3 spells CASSEEGGRYGYTF. The CDR3 coding sequence is TGTGCCAGCAGCGAGGAGGGTGGGCGCTATGGCTACACCTTC.

This clonotype has ten or more counts. The CDR3 protein is CSASGTSESYEQYF. The CDR3 DNA follows: TGCAGTGCCTCCGGGACTAGCGAGTCCTACGAGCAGTACTTC. V and J are TRBV20-1 and TRBJ2-7, with 10 bases fitting TRBD2. J was trimmed by 1 base and V by 6 bases; bases with no gene match: 6. The CDR3 covers 14 residues. Germline values: CDR1 DFQATT, CDR2 SNEGSKA (reference sequence).

This clonotype was picked up many times. The rearrangement joins TRBV3-1 to TRBJ1-6, with D hard to call. V lost 4 bases and J lost 7, with 8 bases in between. CDR1 is LGHDT and CDR2 is YNNKEL in the germline V gene (reference sequence). The CDR3 totals 13 residues. CDR3 in amino acids: CASSPHGNSPLHF. The CDR3 DNA reads TGTGCCAGCAGCCCCCATGGGAATTCACCCCTCCACTTT. The full variable domain, its missing parts supplied by reference TRBV3-1 and TRBJ1-6, is DTAVSQTPKYLVTQMGNDKSIKCEQNLGHDTMYWYKQDSKKFLKIMFSYNNKELIINETVPNRFSPKSPDKAHLNLHINSLELGDSAVYFCASSPHGNSPLHFGNGTRLTVT.

The chain employs TRBV28 and TRBJ2-2; 9 nucleotides agree with TRBD1. The germline gives CDR1 MDHEN, CDR2 SYDVKM. The V and J ends lost 3 bases and 6 bases, in that order; junction bases with no gene match: 5. The CDR3 is 15 amino acids. In nucleotides, the CDR3 is TGTGCCAGCAGTTTTGGGGACAGGGTGCCCGGGGAGCTGTTTTTT. This encodes CASSFGDRVPGELFF.

This clonotype was recorded at least ten times. This chain links TRBV19 with TRBJ1-1; no definite D call. The CDR3 loop spans 16 amino acids. Per the germline V gene, CDR1 is LNHDA and CDR2 is SQIVND (reference sequence). V was shortened by 6 bases and J by 2 bases, with 19 bases between the two germline ends. The CDR3 loop reads CASSSSRHAKNTEAFF. The CDR3 nucleotides read TGTGCCAGTAGCAGTTCAAGGCATGCAAAAAACACTGAAGCTTTCTTT.

This clonotype was observed at least ten times. At one end the junction does not follow the germline gene, possibly because of a read error. This sequence joins TRBV5-1 and TRBJ1-1, with D hard to call. The CDR3 is made up of 13 amino acids. Germline lookup yields CDR1 SGHRS and CDR2 YFSETQ. The CDR3 reads CASSLARDTEAFF. Here the CDR3 DNA reads TGTGCCAGCAGCTTAGCCCGAGATACTGAAGCTTTCTTT.

This clonotype was counted many times. The J gene is TRBJ2-7, the V gene TRBV11-2; perhaps TRBD2 as D (6 bases). Trimming took 1 base from V and 0 from J, leaving 10 bases between them. The length of the CDR3 is 15 residues. Germline assignment: CDR1 SGHAT and CDR2 FQNNGV. CDR3 protein: CASSLAGVSSYEQYF. The CDR3 bases are TGTGCCAGCAGCTTAGCGGGAGTCAGCTCCTACGAGCAGTACTTC.

This clonotype was picked up many times. This rearrangement joins TRBV28 to TRBJ2-2; D unresolved. The CDR3 is 12 amino acids. Trimming pared 5 bases from V and 6 bases from J, leaving 7 bases between. CDR1 and CDR2 from the germline V gene are MDHEN and SYDVKM. The CDR3 sequence: CASSPAPGELFF. CDR3 DNA sequence: TGTGCCAGCAGTCCCGCCCCCGGGGAGCTGTTTTTT.